These 8 T cell receptor beta chains came from one sample sequenced in a study of T cell responses to AZD1222 COVID-19 vaccine (dated by TCRdb to 2020 to 2022). Library preparation employed the immunoSEQ multiplex PCR assay. TCRdb re-hosts the immuneACCESS table, in-frame sequences only. Its copies lack some clones; in the studies checked, an unresolved V gene accounts for under half of them, and the cause for the rest is not known. The sample table shows 120,000 to 150,000 clones, and 90% are seen once. The ten biggest clones cover under 2% of the sample. The time point label of this sample denotes: about 28 days (+/-7) after the second vaccine dose. The specimen comprised peripheral blood, sampled 28 days after the second AZD1222 dose. The receptors derive from an adult who received the AZD1222 COVID-19 vaccine.

The chain uses TRBV6-5 and TRBJ2-3; TRBD1 aligns across 11 bases. Germline trimming cut 7 bases from V and 3 bases from J; bases unmatched to any gene: 6. The CDR3 runs 15 residues. Germline lookup yields CDR1 MNHEY and CDR2 SVGAGI. The CDR3 sequence is CASKAGQGATDTQYF. The CDR3 DNA follows: TGTGCCAGCAAGGCAGGACAGGGGGCTACAGATACGCAGTATTTT.

This clone was detected once. This chain uses TRBV5-1 with TRBJ2-5; 8 positions agree with TRBD2. The CDR3 loop spans 15 amino acids. Germline assignment: CDR1 SGHRS and CDR2 YFSETQ. J gave up 6 bases and V 0 bases, and 7 bases lay outside the gene matches. For the CDR3, the DNA is TGCGCCAGCAGCTTGGAGCGGGGGAACGAGAAGACCCAGTACTTC. It yields the protein CASSLERGNEKTQYF.

The V and J genes are TRBV6-6 and TRBJ2-7; possible D gene TRBD1, 6 bases. CDR3 length equals 13 residues. Germline V gene lookup returns CDR1 MNHNY and CDR2 SVGAGI (reference sequence). The V and J ends lost 8 bases and 4 bases respectively, with 15 bases between them. The CDR3 coding sequence is TGTGCCAGCCATGGACAGAACGATTACGAGCAGTACGTC. It specifies CASHGQNDYEQYV.

The chain couples TRBV9 to TRBJ1-3; weak D call: TRBD1 (5 bases). CDR3 length: 15 amino acids. Per germline, CDR1 SGDLS and CDR2 YYNGEE. V gave up 3 bases and J gave up 3 bases, with 13 bases separating them. CDR3: CASSASGGDGNTIYF. Here the CDR3 DNA reads TGTGCCAGCAGCGCGAGCGGGGGGGATGGAAACACCATATATTTT.

This chain links TRBV29-1 with TRBJ1-2; D unresolved. Germline loops: CDR1 SQVTM, CDR2 ANQGSEA. Trimming took 4 bases from V and 3 from J, leaving 12 bases between them. CDR3 length: 13 amino acids. The CDR3 region has the DNA TGCAGCGTTGCATATGGCCTATACTATGGCTACACCTTC. Amino acids: CSVAYGLYYGYTF.

The chain combines TRBV9 with TRBJ1-2; TRBD1 might be the D (6 bases). This CDR3 has 15 amino acids. Trimming removed 0 bases at V and 1 base at J, with 10 bases between. The germline gives CDR1 SGDLS, CDR2 YYNGEE. CDR3 coding DNA: TGTGCCAGCAGCGTAGGGACAGCCGTTAACTATGGCTACACCTTC. Translated: CASSVGTAVNYGYTF. The whole variable domain, filled in from reference TRBV9 and TRBJ1-2, reads DSGVTQTPKHLITATGQRVTLRCSPRSGDLSVYWYQQSLDQGLQFLIQYYNGEERAKGNILERFSAQQFPDLHSELNLSSLELGDSALYFCASSVGTAVNYGYTFGSGTRLTVV.

The chain has TRBV30 and TRBJ2-1; 14 bases map to TRBD2. From germline, CDR1 is GTSNPN and CDR2 SVGIG (reference sequence). The junction had 7 bases not matched to a gene; V was cut back by 2 bases and J by 7 bases. There are 16 residues in the CDR3. The DNA of the CDR3 is TGTGCCTGGAGTAACCAAGGGACTAGCGGGAGTAATGAGCAGTTCTTC. Residues: CAWSNQGTSGSNEQFF.

The chain uses TRBV9 and TRBJ2-1, with D possibly TRBD2 on 5 matching bases. Germline lookup yields CDR1 SGDLS and CDR2 YYNGEE. V was pared by 0 bases and J by 10 bases, with 14 bases between. The CDR3 spans 14 residues. The CDR3 protein is CASSVEVGAGEQFF. As DNA, the CDR3 is TGTGCCAGCAGCGTAGAGGTGGGAGCCGGCGAGCAGTTCTTC.